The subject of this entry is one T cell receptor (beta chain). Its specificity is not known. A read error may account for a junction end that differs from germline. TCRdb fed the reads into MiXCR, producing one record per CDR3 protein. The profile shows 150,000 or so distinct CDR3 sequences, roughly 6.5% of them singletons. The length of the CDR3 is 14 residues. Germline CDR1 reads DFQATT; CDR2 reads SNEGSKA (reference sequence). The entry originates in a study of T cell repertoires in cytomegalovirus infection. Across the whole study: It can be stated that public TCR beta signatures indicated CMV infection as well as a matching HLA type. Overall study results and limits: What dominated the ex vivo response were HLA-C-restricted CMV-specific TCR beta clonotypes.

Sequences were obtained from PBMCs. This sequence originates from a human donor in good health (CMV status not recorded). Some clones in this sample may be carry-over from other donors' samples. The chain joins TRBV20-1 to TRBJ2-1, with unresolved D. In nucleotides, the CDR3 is TGCAGTGCTGCCGGGCTCGGTTCCTACAATGAGCATTTCTTC. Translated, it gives CSAAGLGSYNEHFF.